This T cell receptor beta chain was recovered during a study of T cell repertoires in cytomegalovirus infection. The sample holds a few counts of this clonotype. Its antigen is unidentified. Using its own MiXCR run on the reads, TCRdb lists one record per CDR3 protein. The table has 650,000 to 900,000 distinct CDR3 sequences, roughly 28% seen once; the top ten hold 10% to 15%. The sequenced sample was cultured CD8+ T cells from PBMCs, obtained from culture after CMV antigen stimulation. This TCR was recovered from a human donor in good health (CMV status not recorded). Some clones in this sample may be carry-over from other donors' samples.

CDR3 residues: CASSPSAGHRIQGYTF. The CDR3, as DNA: TGTGCCAGCAGTCCTAGCGCGGGACACCGGATCCAGGGCTACACCTTC. The genes are TRBV27 and TRBJ1-2; tentative D call: TRBD1 (6 bases). This CDR3 region has 16 residues. V shed 5 bases and J shed 8 bases, with 24 bases lying between them. CDR1 MNHEY and CDR2 SMNVEV come from the germline V gene (reference sequence).